Each of the 31 T cell receptor beta chains below was sequenced from the same sample in a study of OX40 agonist ivuxolimab in advanced cancers. Libraries came from the immunoSEQ multiplex PCR assay. This is the immuneACCESS table as TCRdb keeps it, with only in-frame sequences that have V and J called. A part of the clones is gone; compared with another copy, unresolved V genes explain less than half, and the rest is unexplained. The sample records around 70,000 clones, roughly 86% of which are singletons. In total, the top ten clones hold less than 6% of the sample. The input for sequencing was CD4+ or CD8+ T cells sorted from blood, taken in a trial of the OX40 agonist ivuxolimab. Every receptor here comes from an adult with an advanced solid tumor such as melanoma, head and neck, liver or kidney cancer.

The chain employs TRBV2 and TRBJ2-1, with 8 bases that match TRBD2. The CDR3 sequence is 15 residues long. Trimming at V came to 6 bases and at J to 7 bases, leaving 11 bases not matched to a gene. Germline V gives CDR1 SNHLY, CDR2 FYNNEI. CDR3 bases: TGTGCCAGCAGAGCGCGACTAGCGCTTCTAAATGAGCAGTTCTTC. Translation: CASRARLALLNEQFF. Supplemented by reference TRBV2 and TRBJ2-1, the full variable domain reads EPEVTQTPSHQVTQMGQEVILRCVPISNHLYFYWYRQILGQKVEFLVSFYNNEISEKSEIFDDQFSVERPDGSNFTLKIRSTKLEDSAMYFCASRARLALLNEQFFGPGTRLTVL.

This chain connects TRBV29-1 to TRBJ2-2, with 7 bases aligning to TRBD1. V shed 5 bases, J shed 2 bases, and the junction held 5 bases outside the gene matches. CDR3 size: 14 residues. From germline, CDR1 is SQVTM and CDR2 ANQGSEA. The DNA for the CDR3 is TGCAGCGTTTCGGGACAGAGAAACACCGGGGAGCTGTTTTTT. It translates to CSVSGQRNTGELFF.

The CDR3 spells CASSGQGPSSGNTIYF. CDR3 DNA: TGTGCCAGCAGTGGACAGGGCCCGAGCTCTGGAAACACCATATATTTT. V is TRBV2 and J is TRBJ1-3; 7 nucleotides align to TRBD1. V shed 4 bases, J shed 0 bases, and the junction held 6 bases outside the gene matches. The CDR3 is 16 residues long. The germline V gene has CDR1 SNHLY and CDR2 FYNNEI.

The chain combines TRBV11-3 with TRBJ2-2; possibly TRBD2 for D (7 bases). This CDR3 is built from 14 residues. Germline CDR1 is SGHNT and CDR2 is YENEEA. V gave up 9 bases and J gave up 8 bases, with 19 bases separating them. The CDR3 bases are TGTGCCAGGCCCTTGAGGGGGGGCGAAGGGGAGCTGTTTTTT. Translating it yields CARPLRGGEGELFF.

CDR3 amino acids: CATSSPGSAPLRNYGYTF. CDR3 in DNA: TGTGCCACCAGCTCCCCGGGGAGTGCGCCTTTGAGGAACTATGGCTACACCTTC. J is TRBJ1-2 and V is TRBV15, with D uncertain. Looked up from germline, CDR1 is LNHNV and CDR2 is YYDKDF (reference sequence). CDR3 size: 18 residues. Trimming removed 5 bases from V and 2 bases from J, with 24 bases in between. The whole variable domain, remainder taken from reference TRBV15 and TRBJ1-2, is DAMVIQNPRYQVTQFGKPVTLSCSQTLNHNVMYWYQQKSSQAPKLLFHYYDKDFNNEADTPDNFQSRRPNTSFCFLDIRSPGLGDTAMYLCATSSPGSAPLRNYGYTFGSGTRLTVV.

V usage is TRBV2 and J usage is TRBJ2-4, with D possibly being TRBD1 or TRBD2 (6 bases each). The ends were cut back, 4 bases at V and 6 bases at J, with 16 bases in the middle. Germline V gives CDR1 SNHLY, CDR2 FYNNEI. This CDR3 has 15 residues. The CDR3 DNA sequence: TGTGCCAGCAGTGTTTCTCTCGAGGGGGGAAACATTCAGTACTTC. Its translation is CASSVSLEGGNIQYF.

The V and J genes are TRBV2 and TRBJ2-3, with 11 bases matching TRBD2. The CDR3 contains 15 residues. V lost 3 bases and J lost 6; bases outside the gene matches: 5. Looked up from germline, CDR1 is SNHLY and CDR2 is FYNNEI. The CDR3 loop reads CASSDLASGRDTQYF. The CDR3 DNA is TGTGCCAGCAGTGATTTGGCTAGCGGGAGGGATACGCAGTATTTT.

This sequence joins TRBV7-9 and TRBJ1-1, with 10 bases that match TRBD1. Germline CDR1 is SEHNR and CDR2 is FQNEAQ (reference sequence). The CDR3 is made up of 17 amino acids. Trimming cost V 5 bases and J 1 base; bases outside gene matches: 10. The CDR3 protein is CASSPYGTGVRNTEAFF. DNA for the CDR3: TGTGCCAGCAGCCCTTACGGGACAGGGGTGAGGAACACTGAAGCTTTCTTT.

This chain connects TRBV7-2 to TRBJ2-3, with D hard to call. This CDR3 has 19 residues. CDR1 is SGHTA and CDR2 is FQGNSA in the germline V gene. V lost 1 base to trimming and J lost 2 bases, with 22 bases between them. This CDR3 is CASSLDLERSLTITDTQYF. CDR3 nucleotide sequence: TGTGCCAGCAGCTTAGATCTCGAGCGTAGCCTCACGATCACAGATACGCAGTATTTT.

V usage is TRBV11-2 and J usage is TRBJ2-1, with 14 positions matching TRBD2. The CDR3 spans 16 residues. J gave up 8 bases and V 5 bases, and 8 bases lay outside the gene matches. Germline V CDR1 and CDR2: SGHAT, FQNNGV. The CDR3, as DNA: TGTGCCAGCAGCCGCCGACTAGCGGGGGGGTTCGATGAGCAGTTCTTC. Protein: CASSRRLAGGFDEQFF. Complete variable domain (other parts from reference TRBV11-2 and TRBJ2-1): EAGVAQSPRYKIIEKRQSVAFWCNPISGHATLYWYQQILGQGPKLLIQFQNNGVVDDSQLPKDRFSAERLKGVDSTLKIQPAKLEDSAVYLCASSRRLAGGFDEQFFGPGTRLTVL.

V is TRBV6-1 and J is TRBJ2-5; D is perhaps TRBD1 or TRBD2 (5 bases each). The CDR3 sequence is 13 residues long. CDR1 is MNHNS, CDR2 SASEGT, per germline. V was pared by 3 bases and J by 7 bases, with 12 bases between. The CDR3 DNA follows: TGTGCCAGCAGTGATCGAGGGGTACGGACCCAGTACTTC. Translation: CASSDRGVRTQYF.

The chain joins TRBV7-2 to TRBJ1-5; D perhaps matches TRBD1 (5 bases). CDR3 size: 17 residues. Germline-derived CDR1 and CDR2 are SGHTA and FQGNSA. V was trimmed by 5 bases and J by 0 bases, leaving 17 bases between them. CDR3 DNA sequence: TGTGCCAGCAGCCCACCCGAAAGGGGATCTAGCAATCAGCCCCAGCATTTT. It yields the protein CASSPPERGSSNQPQHF. The full variable domain, in which reference TRBV7-2 and TRBJ1-5 provide the parts outside the CDR3, is GAGVSQSPSNKVTEKGKDVELRCDPISGHTALYWYRQSLGQGLEFLIYFQGNSAPDKSGLPSDRFSAERTGGSVSTLTIQRTQQEDSAVYLCASSPPERGSSNQPQHFGDGTRLSIL.

The V gene is TRBV7-6, the J gene TRBJ2-7, with D possibly TRBD1 on 6 matching bases. CDR1 is SGHVS, CDR2 FNYEAQ, per germline. This CDR3 contains 14 residues. Trimming left V 7 bases short and J 4 bases short, with 17 bases between. Here the CDR3 DNA reads TGTGCCAGCAACCCGACAGGAACGGGGTACGAGCAGTACTTC. Its protein product is CASNPTGTGYEQYF.

This sequence joins TRBV7-2 and TRBJ1-1; no definite D call. Trimming shortened V by 5 bases and J by 0 bases, and 7 bases separated the two germline ends. CDR3 length: 13 amino acids. CDR1 and CDR2 from the germline V gene are SGHTA and FQGNSA. The CDR3 nucleotides read TGTGCCAGCAGCCCGACACTGAACACTGAAGCTTTCTTT. Protein sequence: CASSPTLNTEAFF.

Only one count was recorded for this clone. The chain employs TRBV11-3 and TRBJ2-1; D remains unclear. V lost 3 bases and J lost 3, with 9 bases in between. Germline lookup yields CDR1 SGHNT and CDR2 YENEEA. This CDR3 has 14 amino acids. CDR3 sequence: CASSFGQSYNEQFF. DNA of the CDR3: TGTGCCAGCAGCTTCGGTCAGAGCTACAATGAGCAGTTCTTC.

This clone was detected only once. The chain joins TRBV18 to TRBJ2-7; 8 positions agree with TRBD1. Germline loops: CDR1 KGHSH, CDR2 LQKENI. Trimming took 4 bases from V and 5 from J; bases not matched to a gene: 7. The CDR3 covers 14 residues. CDR3 DNA: TGTGCCAGCTCACTATTGGGGACAGGCCACGAGCAGTACTTC. Amino acid sequence: CASSLLGTGHEQYF.

CDR3 nucleotides: TGTGCCAGCAGCTTCTTCAGGGGCGATGCTGAAAAACTGTTTTTT. Translating it yields CASSFFRGDAEKLFF. This rearrangement joins TRBV7-6 to TRBJ1-4, with D possibly matching TRBD1 (6 bases). The germline V gene has CDR1 SGHVS and CDR2 FNYEAQ. V was cut by 3 bases and J by 7 bases, with 15 bases left in between. The CDR3 contains 15 residues.

CDR3 in DNA: TGCGCCAGCAGCTTGGGGGCTGGACAGGGTGTGAATTACGACTATGGCTACACCTTC. This sequence encodes CASSLGAGQGVNYDYGYTF. This sequence joins TRBV5-1 and TRBJ1-2; 8 positions agree with TRBD1. The J segment lost 3 bases and the V segment lost 0 bases, leaving 16 bases of the junction unmatched. This CDR3 is built from 19 residues. CDR1 is SGHRS and CDR2 is YFSETQ in the germline V gene.

The rearrangement uses TRBV5-1 and TRBJ2-3; a weak D match, TRBD2 (6 bases). The ends were cut back, 1 base at V and 3 bases at J, with 12 bases in the middle. Per germline, CDR1 SGHRS and CDR2 YFSETQ. CDR3 length equals 15 residues. This CDR3 reads CASSLWASDTDTQYF. The CDR3, as DNA: TGCGCCAGCAGCTTGTGGGCTAGCGATACAGATACGCAGTATTTT.

V and J are TRBV4-3 and TRBJ1-4, with a tentative D call TRBD1 (5 bases). V was pared by 0 bases and J by 7 bases, with 18 bases between. There are 17 residues in the CDR3. Per the germline V gene, CDR1 is LGHNA and CDR2 is YSLEER. The CDR3 sequence is CASSQDLGGGGIEKLFF. The CDR3 region has the DNA TGCGCCAGCAGCCAAGATCTTGGGGGGGGAGGCATTGAAAAACTGTTTTTT.

CDR3 protein: CARKSPGAQETQYF. CDR3 nucleotide sequence: TGTGCCCGCAAGTCCCCCGGGGCGCAAGAGACCCAGTACTTC. This chain uses TRBV6-4 with TRBJ2-5; D assignment may be TRBD1 or TRBD2 (5 bases each). Germline V gene data show CDR1 as MRHNA and CDR2 as SNTAGT. This CDR3 contains 14 residues. Trimming removed 11 bases from V and 2 bases from J, with 18 bases in between.

The J gene is TRBJ1-5, the V gene TRBV28, with unresolved D. Germline values: CDR1 MDHEN, CDR2 SYDVKM. The CDR3 runs 16 residues. Trimming took 1 base from V and 1 from J, leaving 11 bases between them. CDR3 sequence: CASSLYFPGSNQPQHF. As DNA, the CDR3 is TGTGCCAGCAGTTTATATTTTCCTGGCAGCAATCAGCCCCAGCATTTT. The whole variable domain, remainder taken from reference TRBV28 and TRBJ1-5, is DVKVTQSSRYLVKRTGEKVFLECVQDMDHENMFWYRQDPGLGLRLIYFSYDVKMKEKGDIPEGYSVSREKKERFSLILESASTNQTSMYLCASSLYFPGSNQPQHFGDGTRLSIL.

This clone has a single count. The chain recombines TRBV5-1 with TRBJ2-2; 9 bases agree with TRBD1. This CDR3 has 14 amino acids. J lost 6 bases, V lost 4 bases, and 4 bases had no gene match. CDR1 and CDR2 (germline): SGHRS, YFSETQ. The CDR3 region has the DNA TGCGCCAGCAGCCGGGGACAGGGAGCCGGGGAGCTGTTTTTT. As protein: CASSRGQGAGELFF. The full variable domain, its missing parts supplied by reference TRBV5-1 and TRBJ2-2, is KAGVTQTPRYLIKTRGQQVTLSCSPISGHRSVSWYQQTPGQGLQFLFEYFSETQRNKGNFPGRFSGRQFSNSRSEMNVSTLELGDSALYLCASSRGQGAGELFFGEGSRLTVL.

V and J are TRBV7-2 and TRBJ2-3; D not certain. The germline V gene has CDR1 SGHTA and CDR2 FQGNSA. The CDR3 is 13 amino acids. Trimming stripped 5 bases from V and 0 bases from J, with 6 bases between. CDR3 residues: CASSPDSTDTQYF. Here the CDR3 DNA reads TGTGCCAGCAGCCCGGACAGCACAGATACGCAGTATTTT.

The J gene is TRBJ2-5, the V gene TRBV18; D is unclear. The CDR3 has 15 residues. The V end lost 3 bases, the J end lost 0 bases, and 11 bases lay between the germline ends. Germline V gives CDR1 KGHSH, CDR2 LQKENI. CDR3 in amino acids: CASSPPVSYQETQYF. DNA for the CDR3: TGTGCCAGCTCACCCCCGGTCAGTTACCAAGAGACCCAGTACTTC.

The chain couples TRBV9 to TRBJ1-4; D may be TRBD1 (5 bases). Trimming cost V 3 bases and J 7 bases, with 13 bases left between them. This CDR3 is 14 amino acids long. From germline, CDR1 is SGDLS and CDR2 YYNGEE. The CDR3 DNA sequence: TGTGCCAGCAGCGCATTCCCGGGGACTGAAAAACTGTTTTTT. This codes for CASSAFPGTEKLFF. The whole variable domain, filled in from reference TRBV9 and TRBJ1-4, reads DSGVTQTPKHLITATGQRVTLRCSPRSGDLSVYWYQQSLDQGLQFLIQYYNGEERAKGNILERFSAQQFPDLHSELNLSSLELGDSALYFCASSAFPGTEKLFFGSGTQLSVL.

The CDR3 reads CASSLGGTSGISEQYF. The CDR3 nucleotides are TGTGCCAGCAGCTTAGGCGGGACTAGCGGGATAAGCGAGCAGTACTTC. This chain uses TRBV5-4 with TRBJ2-7; 13 bases are a match to TRBD2. Looked up from germline, CDR1 is SGHNT and CDR2 is YYREEE (reference sequence). The CDR3 extends over 16 amino acids. Trimming removed 2 bases from V and 6 bases from J; junction bases left unmatched: 8.

V and J are TRBV5-4 and TRBJ2-7; a weak D match, TRBD2 (5 bases). This CDR3 spans 13 amino acids. V lost 3 bases, J lost 5 bases, and 12 bases lay in between. CDR1 and CDR2 (germline): SGHNT, YYREEE (reference sequence). The CDR3 nucleotides are TGTGCCAGCAGCTCGCAACTAGGCAACGAGCAGTACTTC. Its translation: CASSSQLGNEQYF.

The chain uses TRBV5-1 and TRBJ1-4; TRBD1 aligns across 7 bases. Germline V gives CDR1 SGHRS, CDR2 YFSETQ. With V trimmed by 2 bases and J by 8 bases, 9 bases remained unmatched. The CDR3 is made up of 15 amino acids. DNA for the CDR3: TGCGCCAGCAGCTTAGGGTACAGGGGCCAAGAAAAACTGTTTTTT. Its protein is CASSLGYRGQEKLFF.

A remark on this clone: One end of the junction fails to match germline, which may point to a read error. The V call is TRBV18, the J call TRBJ2-1; 14 positions match TRBD2. The CDR3 has 14 residues. The V gene's germline CDR1 is KGHSH and CDR2 LQKENI. This CDR3 is CASSPGLAGEVVLF. Written as DNA, the CDR3 is TGTGCCAGCTCACCGGGACTAGCGGGAGAAGTCGTCCTCTTC.

The sample holds a few counts of this clone. Other DNA sequences in the same sample also yield this CDR3. This chain joins TRBV28 and TRBJ1-1; maybe TRBD1 (6 bases). The V and J ends lost 2 bases and 2 bases respectively, with 9 bases between them. This CDR3 has 14 amino acids. Germline lookup yields CDR1 MDHEN and CDR2 SYDVKM. The CDR3 bases are TGTGCCAGCAGTTTAAGCAGGGGAAACACTGAAGCTTTCTTT. It specifies CASSLSRGNTEAFF.